This T cell receptor beta chain was found in a study of shared clonotypes between healthy human individuals. The CDR3 totals 13 residues. Germline CDR1 is SGDLS and CDR2 is YYNGEE. Trimming cost V 3 bases and J 2 bases, with 8 bases left between them. Together with CD45RO+ cells, CCR7-negative CD45RA+ TemRA cells were included in CD8 memory. Findings of the study overall: Generation of non-shared clonotypes was less probable than generation of clonotypes shared by all four donors. Naive subsets generally exceeded memory subsets in estimated richness.

Measured with immunoSEQ multiplex PCR; TCRdb has only the in-frame clones, and not every one. The sample lists about 380,000 clones, 95% to 97% occurring once. A remark on this clone: The antigen is undetermined.

The TCR originated in a man aged 25-45 years in good health. Material: memory CD8+ T cells sorted from blood. As for subset: CD45RO+ cells pooled with CCR7-negative TemRA cells. This chain links TRBV9 with TRBJ1-2; possibly TRBD1 for D (5 bases). CDR3 sequence reads: CASSGDGNYGYTF. For the CDR3, the DNA is TGTGCCAGCAGCGGGGACGGCAACTATGGCTACACCTTC.